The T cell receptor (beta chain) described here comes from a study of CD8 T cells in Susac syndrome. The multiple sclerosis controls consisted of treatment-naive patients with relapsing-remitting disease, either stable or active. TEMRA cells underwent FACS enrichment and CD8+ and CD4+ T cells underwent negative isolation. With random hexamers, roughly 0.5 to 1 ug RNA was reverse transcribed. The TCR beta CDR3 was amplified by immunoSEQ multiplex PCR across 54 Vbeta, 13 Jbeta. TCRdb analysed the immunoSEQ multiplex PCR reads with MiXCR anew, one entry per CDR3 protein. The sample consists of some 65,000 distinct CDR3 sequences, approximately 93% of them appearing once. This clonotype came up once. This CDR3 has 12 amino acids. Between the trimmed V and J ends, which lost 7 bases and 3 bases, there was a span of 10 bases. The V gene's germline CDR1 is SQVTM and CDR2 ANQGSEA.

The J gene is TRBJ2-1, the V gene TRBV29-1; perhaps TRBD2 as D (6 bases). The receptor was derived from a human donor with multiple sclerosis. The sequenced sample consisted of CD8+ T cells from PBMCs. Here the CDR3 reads CSGLGDYNEQFF. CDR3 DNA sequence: TGCAGCGGACTAGGGGACTACAATGAGCAGTTCTTC.